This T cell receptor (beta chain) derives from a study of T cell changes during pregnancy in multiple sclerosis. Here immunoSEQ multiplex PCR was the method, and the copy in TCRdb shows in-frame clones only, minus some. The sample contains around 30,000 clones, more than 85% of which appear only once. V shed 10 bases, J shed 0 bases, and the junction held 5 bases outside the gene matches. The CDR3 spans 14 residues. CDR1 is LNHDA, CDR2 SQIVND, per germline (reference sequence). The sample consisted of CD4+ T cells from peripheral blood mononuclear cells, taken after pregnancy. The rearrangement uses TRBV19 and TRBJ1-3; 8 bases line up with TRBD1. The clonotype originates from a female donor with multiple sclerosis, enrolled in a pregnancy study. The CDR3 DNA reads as TGTGCCACACGACAGGGGAGCTCTGGAAACACCATATATTTT. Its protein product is CATRQGSSGNTIYF.